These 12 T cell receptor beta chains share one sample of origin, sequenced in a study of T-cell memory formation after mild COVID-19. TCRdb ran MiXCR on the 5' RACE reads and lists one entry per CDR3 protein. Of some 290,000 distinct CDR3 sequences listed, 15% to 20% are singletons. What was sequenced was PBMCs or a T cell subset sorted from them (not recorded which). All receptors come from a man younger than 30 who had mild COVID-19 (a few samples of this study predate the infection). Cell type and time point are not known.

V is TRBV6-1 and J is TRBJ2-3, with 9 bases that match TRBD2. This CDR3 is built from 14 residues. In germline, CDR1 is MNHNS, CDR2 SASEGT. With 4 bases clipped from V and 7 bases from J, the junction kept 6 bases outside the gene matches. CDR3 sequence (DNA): TGTGCCAGCAGTGGCCCTAGCGGGGCCTATACGCAGTATTTT. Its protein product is CASSGPSGAYTQYF.

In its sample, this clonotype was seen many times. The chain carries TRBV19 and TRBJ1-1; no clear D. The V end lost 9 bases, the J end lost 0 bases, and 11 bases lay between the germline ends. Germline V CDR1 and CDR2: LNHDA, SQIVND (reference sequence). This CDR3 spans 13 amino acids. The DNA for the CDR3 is TGTGCCAGCGGTTTTGGGGTGAACACTGAAGCTTTCTTT. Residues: CASGFGVNTEAFF. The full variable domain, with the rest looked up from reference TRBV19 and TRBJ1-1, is DGGITQSPKYLFRKEGQNVTLSCEQNLNHDAMYWYRQDPGQGLRLIYYSQIVNDFQKGDIAEGYSVSREKKESFPLTVTSAQKNPTAFYLCASGFGVNTEAFFGQGTRLTVV.

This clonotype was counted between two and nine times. CDR3 in DNA: TGCAGCGTCCCGTTTGGGGTTGGCCAGTTCTTC. Translation: CSVPFGVGQFF. This chain links TRBV29-1 with TRBJ2-1, with no clear D. The V end was cut by 6 bases, the J end by 13 bases, with 16 bases between. The CDR3 is 11 amino acids. Germline V gives CDR1 SQVTM, CDR2 ANQGSEA.

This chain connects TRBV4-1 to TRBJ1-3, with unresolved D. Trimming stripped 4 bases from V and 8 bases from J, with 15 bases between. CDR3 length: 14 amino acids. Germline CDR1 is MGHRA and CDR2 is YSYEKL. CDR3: CASSPWYGSDTIYF. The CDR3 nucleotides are TGCGCCAGCAGCCCATGGTATGGGTCGGACACCATATATTTT.

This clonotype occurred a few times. This chain's CDR3 is CASSAAGSNTEAFF. Here the CDR3 DNA reads TGTGCCAGCAGTGCAGCCGGGAGTAACACTGAAGCTTTCTTT. V and J are TRBV6-1 and TRBJ1-1, with D hard to call. The CDR3 is 14 residues long. CDR1 is MNHNS and CDR2 is SASEGT in the germline V gene. The V gene lost 4 bases and the J gene lost 2 bases, with 11 bases spanning the gap.

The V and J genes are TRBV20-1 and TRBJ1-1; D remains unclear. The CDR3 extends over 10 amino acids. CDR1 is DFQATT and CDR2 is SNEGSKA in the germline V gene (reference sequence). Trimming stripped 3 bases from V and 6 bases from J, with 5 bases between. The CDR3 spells CSASGAEAFF. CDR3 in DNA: TGCAGTGCTAGTGGAGCTGAAGCTTTCTTT.

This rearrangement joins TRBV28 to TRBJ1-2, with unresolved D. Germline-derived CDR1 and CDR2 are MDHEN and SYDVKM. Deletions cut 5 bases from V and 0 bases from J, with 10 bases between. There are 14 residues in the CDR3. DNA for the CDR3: TGTGCCAGCAGTGCGGGCCATCCTAACTATGGCTACACCTTC. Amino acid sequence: CASSAGHPNYGYTF.

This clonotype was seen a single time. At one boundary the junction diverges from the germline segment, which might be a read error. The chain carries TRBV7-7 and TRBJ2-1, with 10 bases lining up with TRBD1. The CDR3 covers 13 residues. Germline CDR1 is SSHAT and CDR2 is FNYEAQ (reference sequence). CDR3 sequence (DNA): TGTGCTAGCAGCACGGGACAGGGGAATGAGCAGTTCTTC. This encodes CASSTGQGNEQFF.

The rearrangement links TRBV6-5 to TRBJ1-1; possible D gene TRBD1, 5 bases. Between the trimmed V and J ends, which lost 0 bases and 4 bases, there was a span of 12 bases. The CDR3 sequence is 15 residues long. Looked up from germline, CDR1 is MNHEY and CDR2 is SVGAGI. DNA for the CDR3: TGTGCCAGCAGTTACTCGAGGGGCGTGGGCACTGAAGCTTTCTTT. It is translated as CASSYSRGVGTEAFF.

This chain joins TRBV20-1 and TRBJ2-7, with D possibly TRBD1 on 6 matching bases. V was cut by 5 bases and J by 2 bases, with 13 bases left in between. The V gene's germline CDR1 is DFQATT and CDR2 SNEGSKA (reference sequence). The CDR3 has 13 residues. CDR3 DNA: TGCAGTGCTCTAGACAGGACCACCTACGAGCAGTACGTC. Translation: CSALDRTTYEQYV.

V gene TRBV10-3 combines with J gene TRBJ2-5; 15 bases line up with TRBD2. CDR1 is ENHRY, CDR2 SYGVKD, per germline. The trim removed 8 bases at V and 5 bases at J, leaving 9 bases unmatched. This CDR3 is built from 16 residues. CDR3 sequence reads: CAIAGTSGGLGETQYF. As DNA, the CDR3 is TGTGCCATCGCCGGGACTAGCGGGGGGTTAGGGGAGACCCAGTACTTC.

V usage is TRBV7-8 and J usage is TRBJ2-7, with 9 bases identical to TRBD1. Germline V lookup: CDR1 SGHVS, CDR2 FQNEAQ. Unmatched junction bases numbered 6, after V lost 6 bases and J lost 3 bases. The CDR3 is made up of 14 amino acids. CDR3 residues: CASRPGTGNYEQYF. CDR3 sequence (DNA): TGTGCCAGCAGACCCGGGACAGGGAACTACGAGCAGTACTTC.